This T cell receptor beta chain was identified in a study of shared clonotypes between healthy human individuals. Across the whole study: Each donor's CD4 naive and CD4 memory cells filled three plates apiece, CD8 naive two, and CD8 memory one.

Data came from immunoSEQ multiplex PCR; TCRdb stores just in-frame clones and leaves some out. The sample records about 1.1 million clones, roughly 80% being singletons. This CDR3 region has 14 residues. Germline CDR1 SGDLS, CDR2 YYNGEE. V was clipped by 2 bases and J by 0 bases, with 7 bases between them. The rearrangement uses TRBV9 and TRBJ2-3; D ambiguous. The sequence came from a man between 18 and 29 years old in good health. Some clones in this sample may be carry-over from other donors' samples. The sample taken for sequencing was memory CD4+ T cells from PBMCs. Indicated subset: CD45RA-negative fraction. The DNA of the CDR3 is TGTGCCAGCAGCGTGTTGCCTAGCACAGATACGCAGTATTTT. Its protein is CASSVLPSTDTQYF.